This T cell receptor (beta chain) was sequenced in a study of shared clonotypes between healthy human individuals. Replicate PCRs for unsorted PBMC used approximately 300 ng DNA (about 27,000 T cell genomes). The data were produced by immunoSEQ multiplex PCR, yet TCRdb's version contains in-frame clones alone and is incomplete. The sample has approximately 510,000 clones, about four fifths seen once. This clone has only a few counts. Trimming took 3 bases from V and 3 from J, leaving 7 bases between them. This CDR3 contains 13 residues. Looked up from germline, CDR1 is SGHTA and CDR2 is FQGTGA. The sequenced material came from PBMCs. The rearrangement joins TRBV7-3 to TRBJ2-3; no reliable D call. This clonotype originated in a woman aged 40 to 50 in good health. Some clones in this sample may be carry-over from other donors' samples. The CDR3 region is CASSFSITDTQYF. CDR3 coding DNA: TGTGCCAGCAGCTTCAGCATTACAGATACGCAGTATTTT. The entire variable domain, with the rest obtained from reference TRBV7-3 and TRBJ2-3, is as follows: GAGVSQTPSNKVTEKGKYVELRCDPISGHTALYWYRQSLGQGPEFLIYFQGTGAADDSGLPNDRFFAVRPEGSVSTLKIQRTERGDSAVYLCASSFSITDTQYFGPGTRLTVL.